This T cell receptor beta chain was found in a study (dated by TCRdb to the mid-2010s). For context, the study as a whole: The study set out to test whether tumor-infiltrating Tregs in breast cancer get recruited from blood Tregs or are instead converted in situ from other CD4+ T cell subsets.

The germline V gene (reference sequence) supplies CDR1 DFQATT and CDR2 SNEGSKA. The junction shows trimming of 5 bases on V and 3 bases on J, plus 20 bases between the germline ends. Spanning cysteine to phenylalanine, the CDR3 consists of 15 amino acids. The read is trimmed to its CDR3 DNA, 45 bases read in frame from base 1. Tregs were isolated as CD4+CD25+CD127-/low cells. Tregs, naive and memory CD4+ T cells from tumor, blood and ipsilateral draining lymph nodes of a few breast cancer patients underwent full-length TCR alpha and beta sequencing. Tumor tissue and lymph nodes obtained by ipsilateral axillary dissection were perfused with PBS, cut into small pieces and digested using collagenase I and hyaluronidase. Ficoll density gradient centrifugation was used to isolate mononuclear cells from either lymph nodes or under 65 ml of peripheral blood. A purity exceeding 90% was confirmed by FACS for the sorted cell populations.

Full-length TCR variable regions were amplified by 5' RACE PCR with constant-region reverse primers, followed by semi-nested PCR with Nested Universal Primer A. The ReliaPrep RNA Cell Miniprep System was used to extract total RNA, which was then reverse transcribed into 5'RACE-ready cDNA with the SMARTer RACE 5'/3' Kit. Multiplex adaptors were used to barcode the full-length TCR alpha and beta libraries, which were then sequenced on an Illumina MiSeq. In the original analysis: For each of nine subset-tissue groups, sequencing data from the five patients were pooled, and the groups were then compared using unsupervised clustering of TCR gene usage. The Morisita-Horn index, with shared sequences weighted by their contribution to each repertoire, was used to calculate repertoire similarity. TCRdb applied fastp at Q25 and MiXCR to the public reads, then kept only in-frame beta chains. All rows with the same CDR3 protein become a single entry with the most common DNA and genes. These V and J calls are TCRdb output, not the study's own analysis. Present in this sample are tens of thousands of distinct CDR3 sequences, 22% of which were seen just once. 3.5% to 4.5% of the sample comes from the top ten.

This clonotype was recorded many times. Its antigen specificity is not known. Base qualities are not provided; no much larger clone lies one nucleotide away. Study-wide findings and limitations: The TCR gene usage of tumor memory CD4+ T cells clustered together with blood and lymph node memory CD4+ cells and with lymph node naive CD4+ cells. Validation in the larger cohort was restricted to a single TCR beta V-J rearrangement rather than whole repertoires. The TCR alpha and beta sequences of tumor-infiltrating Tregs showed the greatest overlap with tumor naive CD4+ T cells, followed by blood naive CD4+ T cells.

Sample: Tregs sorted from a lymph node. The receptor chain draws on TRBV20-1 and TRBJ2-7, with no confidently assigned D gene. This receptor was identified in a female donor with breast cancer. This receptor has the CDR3 CSAQLPSGFGYEQYF. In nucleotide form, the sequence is TGCAGTGCTCAGCTACCGTCGGGCTTTGGCTACGAGCAGTACTTC.